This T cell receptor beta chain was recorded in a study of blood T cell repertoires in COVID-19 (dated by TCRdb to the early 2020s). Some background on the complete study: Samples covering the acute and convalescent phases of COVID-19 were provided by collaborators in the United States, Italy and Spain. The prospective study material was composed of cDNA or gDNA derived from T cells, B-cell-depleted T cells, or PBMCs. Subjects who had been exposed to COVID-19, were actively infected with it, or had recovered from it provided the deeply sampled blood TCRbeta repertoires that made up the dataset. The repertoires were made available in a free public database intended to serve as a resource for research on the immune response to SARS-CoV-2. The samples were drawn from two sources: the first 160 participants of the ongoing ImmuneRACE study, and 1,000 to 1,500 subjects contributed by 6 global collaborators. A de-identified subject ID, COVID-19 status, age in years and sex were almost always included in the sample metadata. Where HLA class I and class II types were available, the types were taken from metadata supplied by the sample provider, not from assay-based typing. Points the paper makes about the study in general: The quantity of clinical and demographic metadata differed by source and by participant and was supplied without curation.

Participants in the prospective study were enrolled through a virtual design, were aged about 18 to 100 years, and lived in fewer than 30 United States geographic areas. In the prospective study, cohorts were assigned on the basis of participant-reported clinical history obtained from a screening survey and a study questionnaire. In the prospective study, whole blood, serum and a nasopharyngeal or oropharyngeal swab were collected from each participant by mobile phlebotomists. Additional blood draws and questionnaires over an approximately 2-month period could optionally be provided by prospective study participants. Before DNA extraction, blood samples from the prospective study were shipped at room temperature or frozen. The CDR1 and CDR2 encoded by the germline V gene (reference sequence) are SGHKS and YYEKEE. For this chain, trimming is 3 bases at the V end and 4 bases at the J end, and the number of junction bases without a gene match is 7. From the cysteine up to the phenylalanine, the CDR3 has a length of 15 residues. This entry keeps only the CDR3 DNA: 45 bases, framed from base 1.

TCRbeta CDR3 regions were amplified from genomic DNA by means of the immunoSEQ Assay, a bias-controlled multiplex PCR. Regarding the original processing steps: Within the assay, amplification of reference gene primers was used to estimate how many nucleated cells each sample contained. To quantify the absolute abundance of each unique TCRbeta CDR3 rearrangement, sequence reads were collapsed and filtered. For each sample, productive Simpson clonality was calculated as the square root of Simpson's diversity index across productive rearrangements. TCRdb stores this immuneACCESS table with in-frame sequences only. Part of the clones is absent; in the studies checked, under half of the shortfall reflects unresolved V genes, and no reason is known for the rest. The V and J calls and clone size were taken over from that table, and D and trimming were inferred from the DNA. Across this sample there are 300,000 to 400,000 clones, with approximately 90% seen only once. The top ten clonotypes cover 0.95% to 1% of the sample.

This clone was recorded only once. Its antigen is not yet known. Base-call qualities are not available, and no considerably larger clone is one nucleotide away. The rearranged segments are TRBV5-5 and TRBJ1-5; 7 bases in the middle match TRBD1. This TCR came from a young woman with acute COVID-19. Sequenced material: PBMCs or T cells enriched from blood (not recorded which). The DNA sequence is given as TGTGCCAGCAGCTGGTGGGACAGTAGGAATCAGCCCCAGCATTTT. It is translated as CASSWWDSRNQPQHF.